This TCR beta chain was captured in a study of patients and donors after allogeneic stem cell transplantation. This clonotype was counted a few times. Via MiXCR, TCRdb re-called the RT-PCR reads, giving one row per CDR3 protein. The sample shows fewer than 75,000 distinct CDR3 sequences, 13% of them seen only once. V lost 7 bases to trimming and J lost 0 bases; unmatched junction nucleotides: 6. The CDR3 loop spans 15 amino acids. This chain links TRBV12-3 or TRBV12-4 with TRBJ2-5; 9 bases are shared with TRBD2. This sequence originates from a human donor who was either an allogeneic HSCT recipient or a stem cell or donor lymphocyte infusion donor (not recorded which). It is not recorded whose cells these are; they may come from a transplant donor. Sample: blood, either unsorted or a sorted T cell fraction (not recorded which). CDR3 residues: CASKPLAGYQETQYF. CDR3 nucleotide sequence: TGTGCCAGCAAGCCCCTAGCGGGGTACCAAGAGACCCAGTACTTC.